This T cell receptor (beta chain) was retrieved from a study of blood T cells in healthy people across ages (dated by TCRdb to 2013 to 2016). In terms of the full investigation: In model experiments, template switching captured about one uniquely barcoded TCR beta cDNA molecule for every two T cells. To avoid experimental bias, donors of different ages were randomly spread across the sequencing lanes. The study measured age-related changes in TCR beta repertoire diversity using deep sequencing normalized with unique cDNA molecular identifiers. The donors were divided into four age groups: young (average around 17 years), middle-aged (approximately 42), aged (approximately 59) and long-lived (more than 75). For two donors (one aged 18 to 30 and one aged 80 or older), the study analyzed two additional independent replicas of 1 million unique cDNA reads from the same blood draw. On the study overall, not on this receptor specifically: Donor CMV infection status was unknown, potentially confounding age-related changes in expanded clonotypes. Total diversity estimates from one million sequenced T cells were considered lower bounds and underestimates. The percentage of naive T cells measured by flow cytometry correlated strongly with observed TCR beta diversity. Observed TCR beta diversity per million T cells fell roughly linearly with age, and a significant reduction was already apparent by age about 38. Compared with the aged group, the long-lived group had more naive CD4+ T cells, fewer expanded clones and increased TCR diversity, suggesting age selection. Because profiling used bulk unsorted PBMCs, naive and antigen-experienced compartments could not be compared conclusively.

From the cysteine up to the phenylalanine, the CDR3 has a length of 14 residues. Here the CDR3 DNA is all that survives: 42 bases in frame from base 1. V is cut by 0 bases and J by 6 bases, and the space between the germline ends is 8 bases. Sequences MNHEY (CDR1) and SMNVEV (CDR2) are obtained from the germline V gene (reference sequence). The roughly 39 donors, aged about 6 to 95 years, were systemically healthy Caucasian individuals from Russia. Each donor gave 8.5 to 10 milliliters of peripheral blood, collected into EDTA-treated Vacutainer tubes. Ficoll-Paque density-gradient centrifugation was used to isolate PBMCs, with at least 6.5 million per sample. Total RNA, at least 6 micrograms per sample, was extracted from PBMCs with Trizol reagent. The percentages of naive CD45RAhigh/CD27high T cells were determined by flow cytometry on a PBMC aliquot from every donor. Details on this clonotype: Its antigen target is currently unknown. The input lacks base qualities; no much larger clone sits a single base away.

Library prep was done by 5' RACE. Sequencing used an Illumina HiSeq 2500. A second PCR of about 6 to 11 cycles was performed with a sample-barcoded 5' primer and a J-beta primer mix. A template-switch 5' adaptor carrying 12 random nucleotides introduced a unique molecular identifier onto each TCR beta cDNA molecule. At least 3 million CDR3-containing paired-end reads were obtained from each sample. All of the RNA was converted into first-strand cDNA using the Mint cDNA synthesis kit, with a TRBC-specific oligonucleotide serving as the primer. After uracil-DNA glycosylase treatment, a first 18-cycle PCR used universal primers M1SS and BC2_uni_R on all cDNA. Per the authors' processing: For normalization, 1 million high-quality reads, each with a distinct molecular identifier, were randomly selected from each sample. Reads with shared molecular identifiers were discarded instead of being binned into consensus sequences. MiTCR, run with a Q25 quality threshold and the strictest error-elimination algorithm, handled CDR3 identification, clonotype clustering and error correction. A nonparametric unseen species model with Euler transformation was used to estimate a lower bound on total TCR beta diversity. The public reads were reanalyzed by TCRdb: fastp trimming at Q25, MiXCR alignment, in-frame beta chains only. Merged by CDR3 protein, the rows form single entries marked with the most common genes and DNA. TCRdb, not the original authors, processed these V and J calls. Across this sample there are more than 700,000 distinct CDR3 sequences, with 35% to 50% seen only once. Of the sample, 15% to 20% is held by the ten largest clones.

The sequenced sample was blood. The chain joins TRBV27 to TRBJ2-2, with the D segment identity uncertain. The TCR sequence derives from a man older than 75 in good health. The DNA is as follows: TGTGCCAGCAGTTTATCGAGGAGCTCCGGGGAGCTGTTTTTT. Translated, this gives CASSLSRSSGELFF.